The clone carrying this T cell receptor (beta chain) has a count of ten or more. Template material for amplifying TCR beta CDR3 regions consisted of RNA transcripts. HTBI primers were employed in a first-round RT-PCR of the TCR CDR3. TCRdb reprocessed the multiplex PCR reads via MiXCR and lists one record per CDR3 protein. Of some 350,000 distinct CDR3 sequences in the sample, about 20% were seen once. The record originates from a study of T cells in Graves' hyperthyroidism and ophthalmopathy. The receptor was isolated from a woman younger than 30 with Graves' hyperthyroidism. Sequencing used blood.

CDR3 bases: TGTGCCAGCAGAATCACAGGGGACCAGCCCCAGCATTTT. Translation gives CASRITGDQPQHF. The chain joins TRBV2 to TRBJ1-5; 7 nucleotides agree with TRBD1. The V gene's germline CDR1 is SNHLY and CDR2 FYNNEI. V trimming: 6 bases; J trimming: 7 bases; junction bases outside the gene matches: 6. The CDR3 consists of 13 residues.